The following is a T cell receptor (beta chain) sequence with its context. The sample holds one count of this clone. Its antigen is unknown. No base quality information exists; no much larger clone differs at one position. These data come from a study of T cell responses to AZD1222 COVID-19 vaccine listed by TCRdb under 2021. For the study in its entirety: AZD1222 recipients whose second dose came at about 4 weeks and those whose second dose came at about 12 weeks were combined into one group, since spike-specific TCR depth and breadth did not differ between the two schedules. Trial participants were enrolled into age subgroups of 18-55, 56-69 and 70-plus years, which contained roughly 150, 30 and 60 TCR-sequenced participants, respectively. TCR sequencing covered 230 to 250 trial participants: about 210 given two doses of AZD1222 and 26 given two doses of MenACWY control vaccine. What the research found in general, with its limitations: Conclusions about previously exposed vaccinees are limited, since just 5 or 6 AZD1222 recipients were seropositive for SARS-CoV-2 at baseline. Spike-specific TCR breadth and depth rose significantly after two AZD1222 doses compared with day 0 and with MenACWY recipients. No day 14 peak-response samples were available, so repertoires were characterized only after the peak T cell response. The 56-69-year group was small, and its depth increase did not reach significance, likely because of low power. Reportedly, close to half of the unique spike-specific TCRs recognized epitopes lying outside the regions that are mutated in the B.1.351 and B.1.1.7 variants. The whole spike protein was spanned by vaccine-associated CD4 TCRs, and dominant responses were seen in regions 160-218 and 743-854. Participants were mostly white British and included more females than males, and it was suggested by the authors that clonal diversity may have been underestimated.

Taken with the paper, the label for time point translates to: baseline before first vaccination. Samples from vaccinated people were obtained from the UK trials COV001 and COV002, which included a single-blind randomized controlled phase 2/3 trial of AZD1222 (ChAdOx1 nCoV-19) in healthy adults. Trial participant PBMC samples were collected at day 0 and day 28 after the second dose for TCRbeta chain sequencing. The CDR3 regions of human TCRbeta chains were analyzed by immunosequencing. On the authors' methods: TCRs in the repertoires were compared against a reference library of SARS-CoV-2-specific TCRs that had been generated with the MIRA antigen-specificity platform. Breadth was defined as the fraction of unique TCRs that were SARS-CoV-2-associated. Depth was defined as the fraction of total T cells that were SARS-CoV-2-associated. Using the MIRA data, each spike-specific TCR was assigned both to the spike region to which the TCR was reactive and to a CD4 or CD8 class. Log10-transformed breadth and depth values were compared by one-way ANOVA with Sidak's multiple comparisons tests. This is the immuneACCESS table as TCRdb keeps it, with only in-frame sequences that have V and J called. A part of the clones is gone; compared with another copy, unresolved V genes explain less than half, and the rest is unexplained. V and J calls and clone size are given by that table; D and trimming were obtained from the DNA. A total of roughly 150,000 clones appear in this sample, around 90% of them only once. Jointly, the top ten make up more than 1.5% of the sample.

Its CDR3 holds 13 amino acids, cysteine through phenylalanine. Only CDR3 DNA is held: 39 bases, read in frame from base 1. The germline V gene yields SGHAT for CDR1 and FQNNGV for CDR2. The trim is 6 bases for V and 2 bases for J, with a gap of 11 bases between the germline ends. The sequence links TRBV11-2 to TRBJ2-7; there is no confident call for the D gene. The receptor was derived from an adult in good health. Sequences were derived from peripheral blood, sampled on day 0 of AZD1222 vaccination. The sequenced DNA is TGTGCCAGCAGGATGACTGTGACCTACGAGCAGTACTTC. It specifies CASRMTVTYEQYF.